The text below deals with one TCR beta chain. Deletions cut 3 bases from V and 2 bases from J, with 5 bases between. CDR3 length equals 12 residues. CDR1 and CDR2 (germline): SGDLS, YYNGEE. TCRdb's copy holds only in-frame clones and misses some; the assay was immunoSEQ multiplex PCR. The repertoire has about 49,000 clones, roughly nine tenths of them found once; the top ten carry about 3.9%. The data belong to a study of technical replicates of blood from a few donors. The clonotype comes from a human donor in good health. Some clones in this sample may be carry-over from other donors' samples. Sequenced sample: PBMCs. The V and J genes are TRBV9 and TRBJ1-2, with no clear D. The CDR3 nucleotides read TGTGCCAGCAGCGCACAGAACTATGGCTACACCTTC. Translating gives CASSAQNYGYTF.